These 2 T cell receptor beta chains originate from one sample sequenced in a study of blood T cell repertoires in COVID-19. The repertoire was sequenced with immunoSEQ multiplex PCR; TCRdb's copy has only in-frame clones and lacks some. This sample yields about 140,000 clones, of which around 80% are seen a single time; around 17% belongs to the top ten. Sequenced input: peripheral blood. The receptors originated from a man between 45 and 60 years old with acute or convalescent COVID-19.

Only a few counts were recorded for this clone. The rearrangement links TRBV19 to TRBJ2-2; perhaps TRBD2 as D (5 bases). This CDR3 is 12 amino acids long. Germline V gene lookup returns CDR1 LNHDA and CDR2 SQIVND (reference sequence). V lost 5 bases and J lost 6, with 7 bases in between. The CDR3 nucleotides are TGTGCCAGTAGTCTGGAGGCCGGGGAGCTGTTTTTT. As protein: CASSLEAGELFF.

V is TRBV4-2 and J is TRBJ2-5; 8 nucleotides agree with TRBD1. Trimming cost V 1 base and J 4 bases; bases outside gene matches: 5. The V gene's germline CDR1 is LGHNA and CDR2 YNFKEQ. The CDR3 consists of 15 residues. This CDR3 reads CASSQGRTGSETQYF. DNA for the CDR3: TGTGCCAGCAGCCAAGGGCGGACAGGGTCAGAGACCCAGTACTTC.